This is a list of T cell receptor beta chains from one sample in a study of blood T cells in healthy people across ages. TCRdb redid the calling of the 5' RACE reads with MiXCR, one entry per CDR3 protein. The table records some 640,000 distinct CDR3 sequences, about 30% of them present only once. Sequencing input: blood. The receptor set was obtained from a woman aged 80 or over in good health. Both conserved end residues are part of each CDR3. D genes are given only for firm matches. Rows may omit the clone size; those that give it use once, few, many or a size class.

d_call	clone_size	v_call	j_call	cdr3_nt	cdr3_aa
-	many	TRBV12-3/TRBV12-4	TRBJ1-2	TGTGCCAGCAGGCCCGGAGGATCCTATGGCTACACCTTC	CASRPGGSYGYTF
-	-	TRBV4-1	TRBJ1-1	TGCGCCAGCAGCCATCCGGGATACGCTGAAGCTTTCTTT	CASSHPGYAEAFF
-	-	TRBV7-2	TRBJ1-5	TGTGCCAGCACCCAGGGGCTGGGGGTTAGCAATCAGCCCCAGCATTTT	CASTQGLGVSNQPQHF
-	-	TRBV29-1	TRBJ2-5	TGCAGCGTTGCTTCTAAAGAGACCCAGTACTTC	CSVASKETQYF
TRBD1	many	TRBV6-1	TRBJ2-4	TGTGCCATTCGACAGGGGGTGGGAGCCAAAAACATTCAGTACTTC	CAIRQGVGAKNIQYF
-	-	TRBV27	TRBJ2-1	TGTGCCAGCTCCTGGGATAGCTCCTACGAGCAGTTCTTC	CASSWDSSYEQFF
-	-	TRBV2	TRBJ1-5	TGTGCCAGCAGTGAAGAGGCGGGGCCTCAGCCCCAGCATTTT	CASSEEAGPQPQHF
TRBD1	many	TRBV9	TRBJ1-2	TGTGCCAGCAGCGCCACCATAGGGACAGGGACTTTCTATGGCTACACCTTC	CASSATIGTGTFYGYTF
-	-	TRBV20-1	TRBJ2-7	TGCAGTGCTATGCGCGTCGAGCAGTACTTC	CSAMRVEQYF
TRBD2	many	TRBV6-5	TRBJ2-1	TGTGCCAGCAGTTACCGGACTAGCGGGGGGCTCAATGAGCAGTTCTTC	CASSYRTSGGLNEQFF
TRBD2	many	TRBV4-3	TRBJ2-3	TGCGCCAGCAGCCCGATGCTCGGACTAGCGGGGGGATATGAAGATACGCAGTATTTT	CASSPMLGLAGGYEDTQYF
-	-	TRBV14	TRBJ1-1	TGTGCCAGCAGCCAAGATATCGGGATGAGGGCCCGGGACACTGAAGCTTTCTTT	CASSQDIGMRARDTEAFF
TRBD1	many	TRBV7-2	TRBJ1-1	TGTGCCAGCAGGGCCGGGACAGGGGGCACTGAAGCTTTCTTT	CASRAGTGGTEAFF
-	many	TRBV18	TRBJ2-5	TGTGCCAGCTCACCACCGGCGGGAGAGACCCAGTACTTC	CASSPPAGETQYF
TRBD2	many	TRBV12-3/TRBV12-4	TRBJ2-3	TGTGCCAGCAGTCCCTGGACTAGCCCTAGCACAGATACGCAGTATTTT	CASSPWTSPSTDTQYF
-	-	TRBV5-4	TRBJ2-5	TGTGCCAGCAGACCGGACAGAAACAATGAGCAGTACTTC	CASRPDRNNEQYF
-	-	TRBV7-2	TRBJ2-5	TGTGCCAGCGGGGGGGCCAGGGGGCCCCAAGAGACCCAGTACTTC	CASGGARGPQETQYF
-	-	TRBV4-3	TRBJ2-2	TGCGCCAGCAGCCAAGAAGTCCCGGGTTCCTCACTCGACACCGGGGAGCTGTTTTTT	CASSQEVPGSSLDTGELFF
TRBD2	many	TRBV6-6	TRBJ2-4	TGTGCCAGCAGCGGGACTAGCGGGCCCAAAAACATTCAGTACTTC	CASSGTSGPKNIQYF
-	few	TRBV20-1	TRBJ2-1	TGCAGTGCTCCGCCCTACAATGGGCAGTTCTTC	CSAPPYNGQFF
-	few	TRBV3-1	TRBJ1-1	TGTGCCAGCAGCCTAAAAGCGCCGGGGAACACTGAAGCTTTCTTT	CASSLKAPGNTEAFF
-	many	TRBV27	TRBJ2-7	TGTGCCAGCAGTGGCCTTGGGGGGCCCAACTCCTACGAGCAGTACTTC	CASSGLGGPNSYEQYF
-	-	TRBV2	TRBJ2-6	TGTGCCAGCCGCGTCGGGGCCAACGTCCTGACTTTC	CASRVGANVLTF
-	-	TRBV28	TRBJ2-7	TGTGCCAGCACTAACGCCATGGAGGGCGAGCAGTACTTC	CASTNAMEGEQYF
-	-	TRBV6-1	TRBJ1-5	TGTGCCAGCAGTGAAAGTCTCGGCAATCAGCCCCAGCATTTT	CASSESLGNQPQHF
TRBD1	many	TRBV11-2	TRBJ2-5	TGTGCCAGCAGCCCACGGACAGGGCGCCGTGAAGAGACCCAGTACTTC	CASSPRTGRREETQYF
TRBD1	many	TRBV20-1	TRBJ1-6	TGCAGTGCTAGAGCGACAGGGGTTAATTCACCCCTCCACTTT	CSARATGVNSPLHF
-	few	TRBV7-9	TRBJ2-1	TGTGCCAGCACCGGGACTCCAGGGTGGAATGAGCAGTTCTTC	CASTGTPGWNEQFF
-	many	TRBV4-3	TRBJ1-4	TGCGCCAGCAGCCAAGGAAGTCCACGGACGATTAATGAAAAACTGTTTTTT	CASSQGSPRTINEKLFF
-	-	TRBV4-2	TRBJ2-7	TGTGCCGGCAGCTCCTTAGGGGGGAATCCCTACGAGCAGTACTTC	CAGSSLGGNPYEQYF
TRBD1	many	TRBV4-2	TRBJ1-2	TGTGCCAGCAGCCAAGCGAGGCGAAGACAGGGTCCGCGCATTGGCGGTGGCTACACCTTC	CASSQARRRQGPRIGGGYTF
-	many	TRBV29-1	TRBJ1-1	TGCAGCGTTTTGCCCCTCGGCACTGAAGCTTTCTTT	CSVLPLGTEAFF
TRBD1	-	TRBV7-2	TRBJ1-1	TGTGCCAGCAGCACGGACAGGGGGTTCCCGAACACTGAAGCTTTCTTT	CASSTDRGFPNTEAFF
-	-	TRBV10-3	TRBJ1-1	TGTGCCATCACTGGCGGGATGAACACTGAAGCTTTCTTT	CAITGGMNTEAFF
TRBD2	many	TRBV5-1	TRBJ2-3	TGCGCCAGCAGCGCGGGGGGAACGCCAGATACGCAGTATTTT	CASSAGGTPDTQYF
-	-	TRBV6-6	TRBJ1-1	TGTGCCAGCAAGGAGAACACTGAAGCTTTCTTT	CASKENTEAFF
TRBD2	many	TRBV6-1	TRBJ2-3	TGTGCCAGCAGTGCTTTGCGGGGGGCGGCAGATACGCAGTATTTT	CASSALRGAADTQYF
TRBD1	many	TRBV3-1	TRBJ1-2	TGTGCCAGCAGACCAGGGGGCATCGACTATGGCTACACCTTC	CASRPGGIDYGYTF
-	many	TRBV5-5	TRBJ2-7	TGTGCCAGCAGACCAGGACAGCTAAAAGAGCAGTACTTC	CASRPGQLKEQYF
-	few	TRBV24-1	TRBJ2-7	TGTGCCACCAGTGATTCAGGGGAGAACGAGCAGTACTTC	CATSDSGENEQYF
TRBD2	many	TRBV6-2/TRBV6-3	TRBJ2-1	TGTGCCAGCAGTTACTCGGTCAGCAGGGGGACTAGCGGGGGGCCGGGTGAGCAGTTCTTC	CASSYSVSRGTSGGPGEQFF
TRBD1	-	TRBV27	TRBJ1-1	TGTGCCAGCAGCCGGGGACAGGGGGCGCAGGTAAAAGCTTTCTTT	CASSRGQGAQVKAFF
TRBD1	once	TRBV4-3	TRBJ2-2	TGCGCCAGCAGCCAAGACCAGGGGGAGTGGTTCGGGGAGCTGTTTTTT	CASSQDQGEWFGELFF
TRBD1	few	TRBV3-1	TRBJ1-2	TGTGCCAGCAGCCAGGGTGGGACAGGAGATCTCTATGGCTACACCTTC	CASSQGGTGDLYGYTF
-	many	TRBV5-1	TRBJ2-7	TGCGCCAGCAGCTTGGGGATAAGGGAAGGCGAGCAGTACTTC	CASSLGIREGEQYF
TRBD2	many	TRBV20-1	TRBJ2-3	TGCAGTGCTAGGGCACCGGGACTAGCGGAATTAGCGCAGTATTTT	CSARAPGLAELAQYF